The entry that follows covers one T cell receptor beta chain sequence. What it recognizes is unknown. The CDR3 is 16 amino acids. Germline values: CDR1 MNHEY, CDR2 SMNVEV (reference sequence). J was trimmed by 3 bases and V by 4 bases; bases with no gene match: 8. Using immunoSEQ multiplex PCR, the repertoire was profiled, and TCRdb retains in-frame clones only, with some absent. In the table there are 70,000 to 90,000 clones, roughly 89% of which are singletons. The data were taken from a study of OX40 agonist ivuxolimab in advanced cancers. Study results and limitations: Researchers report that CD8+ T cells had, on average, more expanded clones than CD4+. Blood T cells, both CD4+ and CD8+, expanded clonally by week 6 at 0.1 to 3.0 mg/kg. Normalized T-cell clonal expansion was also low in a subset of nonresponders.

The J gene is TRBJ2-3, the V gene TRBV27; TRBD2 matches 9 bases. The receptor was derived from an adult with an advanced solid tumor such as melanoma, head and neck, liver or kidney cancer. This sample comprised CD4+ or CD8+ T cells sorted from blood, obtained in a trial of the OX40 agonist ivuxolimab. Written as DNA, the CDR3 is TGTGCCAGCAGTTCCCCGGCTAGCGGGGCAACAGATACGCAGTATTTT. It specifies CASSSPASGATDTQYF.